The clone carrying this T cell receptor (beta chain) has only a few counts. Unique molecular identifiers were incorporated into the prepared TCRbeta library. TCRdb ran MiXCR on the PCR reads and lists one entry per CDR3 protein. The sample includes fewer than 1 million distinct CDR3 sequences, 15% to 20% of them seen just once. The data originate from a study of T-cell reconstitution after alpha-beta-depleted transplantation in children. The CDR3 has 14 amino acids. With 3 bases removed from V and 3 bases from J, the gap between germline ends came to 9 bases. CDR1 is MNHNS, CDR2 SASEGT, per germline. This sequence was found in a male patient younger than 18 who had a stem cell transplant for acute lymphoblastic leukemia, so the T cells may come from the graft donor. The source material was PBMCs, mostly from graft donor cells, sampled 360 days after TCRalphabeta/CD19-depleted stem cell transplant. The chain recombines TRBV6-1 with TRBJ1-5; maybe TRBD1 (5 bases). CDR3 coding DNA: TGTGCCAGCAGTGATCCCAGGGACAATCAGCCCCAGCATTTT. It yields the protein CASSDPRDNQPQHF.